Presented here are 14 T cell receptor beta chains from one specimen sequenced in a study of regulatory T cells in long-lasting Graves disease. According to the study, TCR beta libraries were built with iRepertoire HTBI primers and CDR3-region Arm-PCR. TCRdb reprocessed the multiplex PCR reads via MiXCR and lists one record per CDR3 protein. The data contain 380,000 or so distinct CDR3 sequences, around 15% of them singletons. Time point given: newly diagnosed GD, antithyroid drugs for less than 3 months. PBMCs provided the RNA from which the TCR library was made. Another study also made use of these data, one on T cells in Graves' hyperthyroidism and ophthalmopathy.

The sample was peripheral blood mononuclear cells (PBMCs), taken at new diagnosis, from a patient treated with antithyroid drugs. The source is a woman aged 18-30 years with Graves disease.

This clonotype has at least ten counts. The V gene is TRBV13, the J gene TRBJ2-3; 7 bases map to TRBD1. Trimming removed 5 bases from V and 6 bases from J; junction bases left unmatched: 14. The CDR3 sequence is 16 residues long. Germline lookup yields CDR1 PRHDT and CDR2 FYEKMQ (reference sequence). The CDR3 spells CASSRTGTESVDTQYF. The CDR3 nucleotides read TGTGCCAGCAGCCGCACCGGGACAGAGTCTGTGGATACGCAGTATTTT.

J is TRBJ1-6 and V is TRBV28, with D perhaps matching TRBD1 (5 bases). Germline V gene sequence: CDR1 MDHEN, CDR2 SYDVKM. Trimming cost V 8 bases and J 7 bases, with 15 bases left between them. This CDR3 has 14 residues. CDR3: CASLPGLPNSPLHF. CDR3 nucleotide sequence: TGTGCCAGCCTACCGGGACTCCCAAATTCACCCCTCCACTTT.

This clonotype has a count of ten or more. This chain links TRBV9 with TRBJ1-6; 7 nucleotides match TRBD1. Germline V CDR1 and CDR2: SGDLS, YYNGEE. With 5 bases clipped from V and 7 bases from J, the junction kept 12 bases outside the gene matches. The CDR3 has 16 residues. The CDR3 loop is CASSKTGTGGNSPLHF. CDR3 nucleotides: TGTGCCAGCAGTAAGACAGGGACGGGAGGCAATTCACCCCTCCACTTT.

This clonotype was recorded many times. The chain links TRBV12-3 or TRBV12-4 to TRBJ2-1, with a possible D match to TRBD2 (6 bases). CDR3 length equals 14 residues. Trimming left V 4 bases short and J 7 bases short, with 14 bases between. DNA of the CDR3: TGTGCCAGCAGTTCCCTCCCGGCGGGAAATGAGCAGTTCTTC. Protein: CASSSLPAGNEQFF.

This clonotype was counted many times. The chain couples TRBV3-1 to TRBJ2-5, with TRBD2 identical over 12 bases. This CDR3 spans 16 amino acids. The V segment lost 4 bases and the J segment 5 bases; nucleotides outside the gene matches: 8. CDR1 LGHDT and CDR2 YNNKEL come from the germline V gene (reference sequence). The CDR3 DNA reads as TGTGCCAGCAGCCCGTCCCTAGCGGGGGGGGAGGAGACCCAGTACTTC. Translating it yields CASSPSLAGGEETQYF.

This clonotype was seen many times. The chain uses TRBV28 and TRBJ2-7; 8 positions agree with TRBD1. Germline trimming cut 7 bases from V and 4 bases from J; bases unmatched to any gene: 9. This CDR3 spans 14 amino acids. Germline-derived CDR1 and CDR2 are MDHEN and SYDVKM. The CDR3 reads CASKVQGVGYEQYF. Here the CDR3 DNA reads TGTGCCAGCAAAGTACAGGGGGTTGGTTACGAGCAGTACTTC.

This clonotype was detected many times. The rearrangement joins TRBV6-1 to TRBJ2-3; tentative D call: TRBD1 (6 bases). The CDR3 loop spans 16 amino acids. With 5 bases removed from V and 7 bases from J, the gap between germline ends came to 22 bases. Looked up from germline, CDR1 is MNHNS and CDR2 is SASEGT. The CDR3 coding sequence is TGTGCCAGCAGTCCTGGACAGCGGATTACCCTACATACGCAGTATTTT. This gives the protein CASSPGQRITLHTQYF.

This clonotype was counted at least ten times. The chain carries TRBV27 and TRBJ2-7, with 7 bases lining up with TRBD1. The CDR3 covers 13 residues. J was trimmed by 1 base and V by 7 bases; bases with no gene match: 4. Looked up from germline, CDR1 is MNHEY and CDR2 is SMNVEV (reference sequence). Here the CDR3 DNA reads TGTGCCAGCACCCCGGGACAGTCCTACGAGCAGTACTTC. This encodes CASTPGQSYEQYF.

A note on this clonotype: This likely reflects a read error, since a far larger clone is one base away. Written as DNA, the CDR3 is TGTGCCAGCAGCGCTGACCTCGACACTGAAGCTTTCTTT. Translated, it gives CASSADLDTEAFF. The genes are TRBV6-2 or TRBV6-3 and TRBJ1-1; D gene ambiguous. This CDR3 has 13 amino acids. Germline V gene lookup returns CDR1 MNHEY and CDR2 SVGEGT. V lost 6 bases and J lost 3, with 11 bases in between.

The chain recombines TRBV19 with TRBJ1-2, with unresolved D. Germline CDR1 LNHDA, CDR2 SQIVND (reference sequence). The CDR3 is 17 amino acids. Between the trimmed V and J ends, which lost 1 base and 0 bases, there was a span of 15 bases. This CDR3 is CASSIGAGRDPNYGYTF. The CDR3 DNA follows: TGTGCCAGTAGTATAGGGGCAGGCCGAGATCCTAACTATGGCTACACCTTC.

This clonotype showed up many times. This chain connects TRBV27 to TRBJ1-2; 7 nucleotides match TRBD1. The CDR3 runs to 14 residues. With V trimmed by 4 bases and J by 8 bases, 10 bases remained unmatched. The germline V gene has CDR1 MNHEY and CDR2 SMNVEV (reference sequence). CDR3 loop: CASSSRRTGNGYTF. CDR3 nucleotide sequence: TGTGCCAGCAGTTCGAGACGGACAGGAAACGGCTACACCTTC.

The CDR3 DNA is TGTGCCAGCAGCTTGGCCTTAGCTACCTATGGCTACACCTTC. It translates to CASSLALATYGYTF. This sequence joins TRBV5-4 and TRBJ1-2; D is unclear. Trimming took off 0 bases at V and 4 bases at J, with 10 bases between the two ends. Germline assignment: CDR1 SGHNT and CDR2 YYREEE (reference sequence). This CDR3 spans 14 amino acids.

In this sample, this clonotype turned up a few times. No DNA is shown, since the ends of the CDR3 on it are uncertain; the CDR3 is the one TCRdb lists. V is TRBV24-1 and J is TRBJ2-1. Germline values: CDR1 KGHDR, CDR2 SFDVKD. From its first to its last residue, the CDR3 has 13 amino acids. The CDR3 region is CATSDYTFGVTFF.

This clonotype was seen repeatedly, ten times or more. The chain recombines TRBV5-8 with TRBJ2-1; 11 bases map to TRBD2. J lost 8 bases, V lost 10 bases, and 23 bases had no gene match. The germline gives CDR1 SGHTS, CDR2 YDEGEE. The CDR3 is 18 amino acids. The CDR3 DNA is TGTGCCTCCGCACTAGCGGGAGTTTGGACCGCTATAGTGGATGAGCAGTTCTTC. Protein product: CASALAGVWTAIVDEQFF.